These 10 T cell receptor beta chains were all obtained from the same sample, sequenced in a study of regulatory dendritic cells for organ transplantation. Sorted T cells were CFSE-labeled and cultured approximately five days with allogeneic regulatory or mature dendritic cells at 1:10. This table comes from immunoSEQ multiplex PCR, and its TCRdb copy is limited to in-frame clones, with some not included. The sample has some 11,000 clones; 74% are singletons. No antigens are known for them. What was sequenced was naive CD4+ T cells from blood cultured with regulatory dendritic cells. Subset reported: CD45RA+ naive T cells. These receptors all come from a human donor in good health.

The gene calls are TRBV5-1 and TRBJ1-1; no clear D. The CDR3 has 16 amino acids. V was cut by 0 bases and J by 4 bases, with 16 bases left in between. Germline CDR1 reads SGHRS; CDR2 reads YFSETQ. The CDR3 region is CASSLAPTGVGTEAFF. The CDR3, as DNA: TGCGCCAGCAGCTTGGCCCCAACTGGTGTCGGCACTGAAGCTTTCTTT.

This clone is a singleton in its sample. V is TRBV11-3 and J is TRBJ2-3; D call uncertain. Germline lookup yields CDR1 SGHNT and CDR2 YENEEA. Deletions cut 0 bases from V and 1 base from J, with 5 bases between. The CDR3 length is 14 residues. Here the CDR3 reads CASSLDSGTDTQYF. For the CDR3, the DNA is TGTGCCAGCAGCTTAGACAGCGGCACAGATACGCAGTATTTT.

This chain uses TRBV7-9 with TRBJ2-2; D is ambiguous. The V end was cut by 1 base, the J end by 5 bases, with 8 bases between. Germline values: CDR1 SEHNR, CDR2 FQNEAQ (reference sequence). The CDR3 loop spans 14 amino acids. The DNA of the CDR3 is TGTGCCAGCAGCTTAGAGCTGGTAACCGGGGAGCTGTTTTTT. Its translation is CASSLELVTGELFF. The complete variable domain, with remaining parts taken from reference TRBV7-9 and TRBJ2-2, reads DTGVSQNPRHKITKRGQNVTFRCDPISEHNRLYWYRQTLGQGPEFLTYFQNEAQLEKSRLLSDRFSAERPKGSFSTLEIQRTEQGDSAMYLCASSLELVTGELFFGEGSRLTVL.

In nucleotides, the CDR3 is TGTGCCAGCAGGCGATCCCAGGGCGCCGAGCAGTACTTC. Translating gives CASRRSQGAEQYF. The chain recombines TRBV6-6 with TRBJ2-7; a weak D match, TRBD1 (5 bases). The CDR3 consists of 13 residues. V was cut by 6 bases and J by 6 bases, with 15 bases left in between. CDR1 is MNHNY and CDR2 is SVGAGI in the germline V gene (reference sequence).

This clone was counted between two and nine times. The chain has TRBV7-3 and TRBJ2-7, with D perhaps matching TRBD2 (5 bases). The germline V gene has CDR1 SGHTA and CDR2 FQGTGA. Between the trimmed V and J ends, which lost 5 bases and 0 bases, there was a span of 11 bases. CDR3 length: 14 amino acids. The CDR3 protein is CASSPGLYSYEQYF. CDR3 DNA: TGTGCCAGCAGCCCAGGACTGTACTCCTACGAGCAGTACTTC.

There are a few counts of this clone. One end of the junction does not line up with germline, which may come from a read error. This chain links TRBV7-7 with TRBJ2-3; TRBD1 matches at 9 bases. The CDR3 consists of 15 residues. Germline-derived CDR1 and CDR2 are SSHAT and FNYEAQ (reference sequence). The CDR3: CASSLTGGKTDTQYF. The DNA of the CDR3 is TGTGCTAGCAGCCTGACAGGGGGGAAGACAGATACGCAGTATTTT.

This clone was found once. This CDR3 is CASSGQGPPAPYNEQFF. The CDR3, as DNA: TGCGCCAGCAGCGGACAGGGTCCCCCGGCCCCCTACAATGAGCAGTTCTTC. The chain is built from TRBV5-1 and TRBJ2-1; 8 bases line up with TRBD1. Germline-derived CDR1 and CDR2 are SGHRS and YFSETQ. J was trimmed by 2 bases and V by 4 bases; bases with no gene match: 11. CDR3 length equals 17 residues.

By share of the sample, this clone is medium-sized. V gene TRBV7-2 combines with J gene TRBJ1-5; no firm D call. The CDR3 loop spans 15 amino acids. Germline CDR1 SGHTA, CDR2 FQGNSA. Trimming cost V 1 base and J 7 bases, with 14 bases left between them. CDR3 sequence (DNA): TGTGCCAGCAGCTTAGAGGTGGGAGTGGGACAGCCCCAGCATTTT. Amino acid sequence: CASSLEVGVGQPQHF. The full variable domain, completed using reference TRBV7-2 and TRBJ1-5, is GAGVSQSPSNKVTEKGKDVELRCDPISGHTALYWYRQSLGQGLEFLIYFQGNSAPDKSGLPSDRFSAERTGGSVSTLTIQRTQQEDSAVYLCASSLEVGVGQPQHFGDGTRLSIL.

The chain recombines TRBV25-1 with TRBJ1-4; TRBD1 is a possible D gene (5 bases). Germline-derived CDR1 and CDR2 are MGHDK and SYGVNS. This CDR3 has 15 amino acids. The ends were cut back, 1 base at V and 7 bases at J, with 13 bases in the middle. The CDR3 region is CASSESGRAAEKLFF. The CDR3 nucleotides are TGTGCCAGCAGTGAATCCGGCAGGGCGGCTGAAAAACTGTTTTTT.

The CDR3 bases are TGTGCCAGCAGCTCGAGGCAGGGGGGGAACACTGAAGCTTTCTTT. Translation: CASSSRQGGNTEAFF. The chain has TRBV5-4 and TRBJ1-1, with 7 bases lining up with TRBD1. Germline V gene sequence: CDR1 SGHNT, CDR2 YYREEE (reference sequence). After removal of 3 bases from V and 1 base from J, the junction contained 6 bases not matched to a gene. This CDR3 comprises 15 residues.